These T cell receptor beta chains were read from a single sample in a study of blood T cells in healthy people across ages. TCRdb called the 5' RACE reads again in MiXCR, with one record for every CDR3 protein. The profile shows roughly 680,000 distinct CDR3 sequences, over 40% of them singletons. Sample: blood. The origin of the receptors is an elderly woman in good health. Each CDR3 is given with its conserved first and last residue. A D gene is named only where the DNA matches it firmly. Only part of the rows carry a size: once, few, many, or a class if the clone is expanded.

len: 15
v_gene: TRBV20-1
d_gene: TRBD2
abundance: many
j_gene: TRBJ2-5
CDR3aa: CSARIARGGKETQYF
CDR3nt: TGCAGTGCTCGTATAGCACGGGGGGGCAAAGAGACCCAGTACTTC

len: 12
v_gene: TRBV5-1
d_gene: NA
abundance: many
j_gene: TRBJ2-1
CDR3aa: CASSLAMDEQFF
CDR3nt: TGCGCCAGCAGCTTGGCCATGGATGAGCAGTTCTTC

len: 15
v_gene: TRBV29-1
d_gene: TRBD2
abundance: few
j_gene: TRBJ2-1
CDR3aa: CSVEGLAGARNEQFF
CDR3nt: TGCAGCGTTGAAGGGCTAGCGGGAGCACGGAATGAGCAGTTCTTC

len: 16
v_gene: TRBV20-1
d_gene: NA
abundance: NA
j_gene: TRBJ2-4
CDR3aa: CSATDRVGLGGNIQYF
CDR3nt: TGCAGTGCTACCGACAGGGTTGGCCTAGGGGGGAACATTCAGTACTTC

len: 13
v_gene: TRBV7-6
d_gene: TRBD2
abundance: NA
j_gene: TRBJ2-7
CDR3aa: CASSAGLDYEQYF
CDR3nt: TGTGCCAGCAGCGCCGGACTAGACTACGAGCAGTACTTC

len: 15
v_gene: TRBV21-1
d_gene: NA
abundance: NA
j_gene: TRBJ1-1
CDR3aa: CASSKGLESHTEALF
CDR3nt: TGTGCCAGCAGCAAAGGTTTGGAGTCGCACACTGAAGCTCTCTTT

len: 13
v_gene: TRBV4-1
d_gene: NA
abundance: NA
j_gene: TRBJ2-7
CDR3aa: CASSPFVGDEQYF
CDR3nt: TGCGCCAGCAGCCCATTTGTAGGGGACGAGCAGTACTTC

len: 15
v_gene: TRBV6-6
d_gene: TRBD1
abundance: NA
j_gene: TRBJ1-6
CDR3aa: CASTPGDRENSPLHF
CDR3nt: TGTGCCAGCACCCCGGGGGACAGGGAAAATTCACCCCTCCACTTT

len: 12
v_gene: TRBV18
d_gene: TRBD1
abundance: many
j_gene: TRBJ1-2
CDR3aa: CASSPGQGGYTF
CDR3nt: TGTGCCAGCTCACCGGGACAGGGTGGCTACACCTTC

len: 14
v_gene: TRBV7-2
d_gene: NA
abundance: NA
j_gene: TRBJ2-3
CDR3aa: CASSSQIGSDTQYF
CDR3nt: TGTGCCAGCAGCTCCCAGATAGGATCAGATACGCAGTATTTT

len: 14
v_gene: TRBV6-6
d_gene: TRBD1
abundance: NA
j_gene: TRBJ1-6
CDR3aa: CASSTGQGESPLHF
CDR3nt: TGTGCCAGCAGTACGGGACAGGGCGAATCACCCCTCCACTTT

len: 15
v_gene: TRBV12-3/TRBV12-4
d_gene: TRBD1
abundance: once
j_gene: TRBJ1-4
CDR3aa: CASSGGTGQREKLFF
CDR3nt: TGTGCCAGCAGTGGGGGGACAGGGCAACGAGAAAAACTGTTTTTT

len: 12
v_gene: TRBV10-3
d_gene: TRBD1
abundance: NA
j_gene: TRBJ2-7
CDR3aa: CAISGDSGEQYF
CDR3nt: TGTGCCATCAGTGGGGACAGTGGCGAGCAGTACTTC

len: 15
v_gene: TRBV2
d_gene: TRBD1
abundance: many
j_gene: TRBJ1-6
CDR3aa: CASSGRQGGNSPLHF
CDR3nt: TGTGCCAGCAGTGGCCGACAGGGGGGAAATTCACCCCTCCACTTT

len: 16
v_gene: TRBV14
d_gene: NA
abundance: once
j_gene: TRBJ1-2
CDR3aa: CASSQDFTGANYGYTF
CDR3nt: TGTGCCAGCAGCCAAGATTTCACAGGAGCTAACTATGGCTACACCTTC

len: 15
v_gene: TRBV7-2
d_gene: TRBD1
abundance: NA
j_gene: TRBJ1-2
CDR3aa: CASSLAGQGLGGYTF
CDR3nt: TGTGCCAGCAGCTTAGCGGGACAGGGACTTGGAGGCTACACCTTC

len: 16
v_gene: TRBV5-1
d_gene: NA
abundance: NA
j_gene: TRBJ2-5
CDR3aa: CASSKRSGTQWETQYF
CDR3nt: TGCGCCAGCAGCAAAAGATCCGGGACTCAATGGGAGACCCAGTACTTC

len: 12
v_gene: TRBV6-6
d_gene: TRBD2
abundance: many
j_gene: TRBJ2-7
CDR3aa: CASRTSGLEQYF
CDR3nt: TGTGCCAGCCGGACTAGCGGTCTCGAGCAGTACTTC

len: 15
v_gene: TRBV18
d_gene: TRBD1
abundance: NA
j_gene: TRBJ1-6
CDR3aa: CASSPGQGAESPLHF
CDR3nt: TGTGCCAGCTCACCGGGACAGGGGGCAGAGTCACCCCTCCACTTT

len: 13
v_gene: TRBV6-2/TRBV6-3
d_gene: NA
abundance: NA
j_gene: TRBJ2-1
CDR3aa: CASSYDGFDEQFF
CDR3nt: TGTGCCAGCAGTTATGATGGCTTCGATGAGCAGTTCTTC

len: 19
v_gene: TRBV20-1
d_gene: TRBD2
abundance: NA
j_gene: TRBJ2-5
CDR3aa: CSASSTSGGRFRAYNEQYF
CDR3nt: TGCAGTGCTAGCTCGACTAGCGGGGGTCGCTTCAGGGCCTACAATGAGCAGTACTTC

len: 13
v_gene: TRBV4-3
d_gene: NA
abundance: NA
j_gene: TRBJ1-5
CDR3aa: CASSQETKGPQHF
CDR3nt: TGCGCCAGCAGCCAAGAAACGAAGGGACCCCAGCATTTT